The 26 T cell receptor beta chains given below trace back to one sample, sequenced in a study of T cell responses to AZD1222 COVID-19 vaccine. Assay used: immunoSEQ multiplex PCR; TCRdb lists only in-frame clones, some missing. The sample lists 150,000 to 200,000 clones; 85% to 95% were seen once. Sample: peripheral blood, taken on day 0 of AZD1222 vaccination. The receptors come from an adult in good health.

The CDR3 DNA reads TGTGCCAGCAGCCAAGTAGGGGACACCAATCAGCCCCAGCATTTT. This sequence encodes CASSQVGDTNQPQHF. The chain recombines TRBV4-2 with TRBJ1-5; possibly TRBD1 for D (6 bases). The germline V gene encodes CDR1 LGHNA and CDR2 YNFKEQ. Trimming took off 1 base at V and 3 bases at J, with 10 bases between the two ends. CDR3 length: 15 amino acids.

The chain recombines TRBV3-1 (or the pseudogene TRBV3-2) with TRBJ2-7; a weak D match, TRBD2 (6 bases). The CDR3 consists of 15 residues. Germline CDR1 reads LGHDT; CDR2 reads YNNKEL (reference sequence). The V gene lost 1 base and the J gene lost 3 bases, with 13 bases spanning the gap. CDR3 in DNA: TGTGCCAGCAGCCAAGGGGCTAGCGAATACTACGAGCAGTACTTC. Encoded protein: CASSQGASEYYEQYF.

V usage is TRBV7-2 and J usage is TRBJ1-5; D perhaps matches TRBD1 (5 bases). Trimming left V 1 base short and J 2 bases short, with 9 bases between. Germline lookup yields CDR1 SGHTA and CDR2 FQGNSA. This CDR3 spans 15 amino acids. The CDR3 here is CASSLVGAGNQPQHF. The CDR3 DNA sequence: TGTGCCAGCAGCTTAGTAGGGGCTGGCAATCAGCCCCAGCATTTT.

The chain uses TRBV29-1 and TRBJ1-1; 11 nucleotides line up with TRBD1. The CDR3 sequence is 14 residues long. Germline CDR1 is SQVTM and CDR2 is ANQGSEA. The trim removed 7 bases at V and 1 base at J, leaving 5 bases unmatched. In DNA form, the CDR3 reads TGCAGCGCTGGGGACAGGGGGGGGAACACTGAAGCTTTCTTT. Its protein product is CSAGDRGGNTEAFF.

The chain combines TRBV6-6 with TRBJ1-4; 10 nucleotides agree with TRBD1. From germline, CDR1 is MNHNY and CDR2 SVGAGI (reference sequence). The trim removed 0 bases at V and 5 bases at J, leaving 0 bases unmatched. This CDR3 contains 15 residues. CDR3 sequence reads: CASSYSGQGNEKLFF. The CDR3 nucleotides read TGTGCCAGCAGTTACTCGGGACAGGGGAATGAAAAACTGTTTTTT.

The chain links TRBV30 to TRBJ1-3; D call uncertain. CDR1 is GTSNPN, CDR2 SVGIG, per germline (reference sequence). The CDR3 covers 14 residues. The V gene lost 1 base and the J gene lost 0 bases, with 7 bases spanning the gap. CDR3 DNA sequence: TGTGCCTGGAGTGGGACGGCCTCTGGAAACACCATATATTTT. Translation gives CAWSGTASGNTIYF.

This clone appeared once. The gene calls are TRBV2 and TRBJ1-2; D is ambiguous. CDR1 and CDR2 from the germline V gene are SNHLY and FYNNEI. The CDR3 is 13 amino acids. V was clipped by 10 bases and J by 6 bases, with 18 bases between them. CDR3 residues: CAISAWVGNGYTF. CDR3 DNA: TGTGCCATCTCCGCCTGGGTGGGGAATGGCTACACCTTC.

The rearrangement links TRBV27 to TRBJ2-2; tentatively, D is TRBD1 or TRBD2 (6 bases each). This CDR3 spans 16 amino acids. Germline V lookup: CDR1 MNHEY, CDR2 SMNVEV (reference sequence). The germline V and J ends were trimmed by 3 bases and 2 bases, with 13 bases remaining between them. In DNA, the CDR3 is TGTGCCAGCAGTTTTGAGGGGGGTTACAACACCGGGGAGCTGTTTTTT. It translates to CASSFEGGYNTGELFF.

J is TRBJ1-2 and V is TRBV30; no clear D. The CDR3 has 13 amino acids. Trimming stripped 6 bases from V and 5 bases from J, with 16 bases between. Germline V gives CDR1 GTSNPN, CDR2 SVGIG (reference sequence). For the CDR3, the DNA is TGTGCCTGCCACGCCGCCGCCCCGTATGGCTACACCTTC. Encoded protein: CACHAAAPYGYTF.

The rearrangement links TRBV28 to TRBJ2-3, with D possibly matching TRBD2 (6 bases). The CDR3 runs to 16 residues. CDR1 MDHEN and CDR2 SYDVKM come from the germline V gene. V was cut by 6 bases and J by 6 bases, with 22 bases left in between. The CDR3 is CASSPPGWSRGDTQYF. The DNA of the CDR3 is TGTGCCAGCAGCCCCCCGGGCTGGTCCCGGGGGGATACGCAGTATTTT.

The chain has TRBV27 and TRBJ2-3; D remains unclear. This CDR3 is 13 amino acids long. The germline V gene encodes CDR1 MNHEY and CDR2 SMNVEV (reference sequence). V was cut by 4 bases and J by 3 bases, with 8 bases left in between. This chain's CDR3 is CASSWAVTDTQYF. CDR3 DNA: TGTGCCAGCAGTTGGGCGGTAACAGATACGCAGTATTTT.

The chain is built from TRBV3-1 (or the pseudogene TRBV3-2) and TRBJ2-7; D gene ambiguous. The CDR3 runs to 14 residues. The V end was cut by 1 base, the J end by 5 bases, with 12 bases between. Germline assignment: CDR1 LGHDT and CDR2 YNNKEL (reference sequence). This CDR3 is CASSQGPGKDEQYF. The CDR3 DNA reads as TGTGCCAGCAGCCAAGGGCCAGGTAAGGACGAGCAGTACTTC.

J is TRBJ1-1 and V is TRBV2, with D uncertain. Germline V lookup: CDR1 SNHLY, CDR2 FYNNEI. Deletions cut 8 bases from V and 2 bases from J, with 15 bases between. The CDR3 is 14 residues long. The CDR3 DNA sequence: TGTGCCAGCTCTCTCATGGGGAAAAACACTGAAGCTTTCTTT. It encodes CASSLMGKNTEAFF.

The chain combines TRBV11-2 with TRBJ1-1; maybe TRBD1 (6 bases). The CDR3 loop spans 15 amino acids. CDR1 is SGHAT, CDR2 FQNNGV, per germline. Trimming stripped 3 bases from V and 0 bases from J, with 11 bases between. The CDR3 nucleotides are TGTGCCAGCAGCTTTCCCGGGACAATGAACACTGAAGCTTTCTTT. This translates into CASSFPGTMNTEAFF. Based on the CDR3 plus reference TRBV11-2 and TRBJ1-1, the full variable domain is EAGVAQSPRYKIIEKRQSVAFWCNPISGHATLYWYQQILGQGPKLLIQFQNNGVVDDSQLPKDRFSAERLKGVDSTLKIQPAKLEDSAVYLCASSFPGTMNTEAFFGQGTRLTVV.

For this clone: This specimen includes other DNA sequences encoding the same CDR3. The V and J genes are TRBV10-3 and TRBJ1-1; 10 bases agree with TRBD1. The CDR3 extends over 14 amino acids. J lost 3 bases, V lost 10 bases, and 8 bases had no gene match. Germline assignment: CDR1 ENHRY and CDR2 SYGVKD. CDR3 amino acids: CATLLDRGYTEAFF. For the CDR3, the DNA is TGTGCCACCCTATTGGACAGGGGGTACACTGAAGCTTTCTTT.

CDR3 nucleotides: TGTGCCAGTAGTAAGAGCCTCGGCACAGATACGCAGTATTTT. Translation gives CASSKSLGTDTQYF. The V gene is TRBV19, the J gene TRBJ2-3; D call uncertain. V lost 4 bases and J lost 1, with 9 bases in between. The CDR3 contains 14 residues. Germline V gene sequence: CDR1 LNHDA, CDR2 SQIVND (reference sequence).

J is TRBJ1-4 and V is TRBV3-1 (or the pseudogene TRBV3-2); D is ambiguous. CDR1 and CDR2 from the germline V gene are LGHDT and YNNKEL (reference sequence). CDR3 length: 18 residues. V was pared by 0 bases and J by 0 bases, with 14 bases between. The CDR3 DNA reads as TGTGCCAGCAGCCAAGAGTCGGATACCTATGCAACTAATGAAAAACTGTTTTTT. Translating gives CASSQESDTYATNEKLFF.

The J gene is TRBJ1-2, the V gene TRBV27; no clear D gene. The CDR3 loop spans 14 amino acids. Germline V gives CDR1 MNHEY, CDR2 SMNVEV (reference sequence). Trimming took off 4 bases at V and 6 bases at J, with 15 bases between the two ends. For the CDR3, the DNA is TGTGCCAGCAGTTCTGGGGTGACCCTCCATGGCTACACCTTC. Translating gives CASSSGVTLHGYTF.

The rearrangement uses TRBV11-2 and TRBJ2-1, with D perhaps matching TRBD2 (5 bases). V shed 5 bases and J shed 3 bases, with 11 bases lying between them. This CDR3 comprises 14 residues. Germline-derived CDR1 and CDR2 are SGHAT and FQNNGV. The CDR3 DNA reads TGTGCCAGCAGCACCGCGGGTTACTACAATGAGCAGTTCTTC. It is translated as CASSTAGYYNEQFF. The full variable domain, with the rest looked up from reference TRBV11-2 and TRBJ2-1, is EAGVAQSPRYKIIEKRQSVAFWCNPISGHATLYWYQQILGQGPKLLIQFQNNGVVDDSQLPKDRFSAERLKGVDSTLKIQPAKLEDSAVYLCASSTAGYYNEQFFGPGTRLTVL.

The chain is built from TRBV2 and TRBJ2-2; 11 nucleotides line up with TRBD1. The CDR3 consists of 18 residues. Germline V gene data show CDR1 as SNHLY and CDR2 as FYNNEI. J lost 3 bases, V lost 4 bases, and 10 bases had no gene match. CDR3 loop: CASSGPGTGGIDTGELFF. The DNA of the CDR3 is TGTGCCAGCAGTGGGCCTGGGACAGGGGGAATTGACACCGGGGAGCTGTTTTTT.

This chain links TRBV5-6 with TRBJ2-5; the match to TRBD1 covers 8 bases. CDR3 length: 14 residues. Germline loops: CDR1 SGHDT, CDR2 YYEEEE. J gave up 5 bases and V 4 bases, and 7 bases lay outside the gene matches. The CDR3 sequence is CASSPRQGTETQYF. As DNA, the CDR3 is TGTGCCAGCAGCCCGAGACAGGGGACTGAGACCCAGTACTTC.

This clone came up once. The chain's CDR3 is CAWRRDFGTGELFF. CDR3 nucleotide sequence: TGTGCCTGGAGGAGGGATTTTGGCACCGGGGAGCTGTTTTTT. V is TRBV30 and J is TRBJ2-2; D may be TRBD2 (5 bases). This CDR3 contains 14 residues. V gave up 3 bases and J gave up 4 bases, with 12 bases separating them. The germline V gene has CDR1 GTSNPN and CDR2 SVGIG (reference sequence).

The chain combines TRBV7-8 with TRBJ2-2; D unresolved. The CDR3 runs 15 residues. Germline CDR1 and CDR2: SGHVS and FQNEAQ. The V and J ends lost 2 bases and 5 bases respectively, with 12 bases between them. CDR3 region: CASSLLPEATGELFF. CDR3 sequence (DNA): TGTGCCAGCAGCTTATTACCCGAGGCAACCGGGGAGCTGTTTTTT.

The J gene is TRBJ2-3, the V gene TRBV7-3, with D perhaps TRBD1 or TRBD2 (5 bases each). The V gene's germline CDR1 is SGHTA and CDR2 FQGTGA. The V gene lost 5 bases and the J gene lost 4 bases, with 19 bases spanning the gap. The CDR3 spans 16 residues. The CDR3 region has the DNA TGTGCCAGCAGCCCTCTTGGGGCTCCGAGGGCAGATACGCAGTATTTT. This codes for CASSPLGAPRADTQYF. Full variable domain (missing parts from reference TRBV7-3 and TRBJ2-3): GAGVSQTPSNKVTEKGKYVELRCDPISGHTALYWYRQSLGQGPEFLIYFQGTGAADDSGLPNDRFFAVRPEGSVSTLKIQRTERGDSAVYLCASSPLGAPRADTQYFGPGTRLTVL.

The chain carries TRBV28 and TRBJ2-4; D may match TRBD1 or TRBD2 (5 bases each). This CDR3 has 15 residues. Per the germline V gene, CDR1 is MDHEN and CDR2 is SYDVKM. V was shortened by 5 bases and J by 0 bases, with 11 bases between the two germline ends. The CDR3 sequence is CASSPGAVAKNIQYF. Written as DNA, the CDR3 is TGTGCCAGCAGTCCCGGGGCAGTAGCCAAAAACATTCAGTACTTC.

In the case of this clone: An end of the junction does not agree with germline; a read error may underlie this. This chain joins TRBV7-2 and TRBJ2-7; D gene unclear. Looked up from germline, CDR1 is SGHTA and CDR2 is FQGNSA. This CDR3 comprises 16 residues. The CDR3 loop is CASSLDGPVSGYEQYF. The CDR3 DNA follows: TGCGCCAGCAGCTTAGACGGTCCGGTTTCCGGCTACGAGCAGTACTTC.